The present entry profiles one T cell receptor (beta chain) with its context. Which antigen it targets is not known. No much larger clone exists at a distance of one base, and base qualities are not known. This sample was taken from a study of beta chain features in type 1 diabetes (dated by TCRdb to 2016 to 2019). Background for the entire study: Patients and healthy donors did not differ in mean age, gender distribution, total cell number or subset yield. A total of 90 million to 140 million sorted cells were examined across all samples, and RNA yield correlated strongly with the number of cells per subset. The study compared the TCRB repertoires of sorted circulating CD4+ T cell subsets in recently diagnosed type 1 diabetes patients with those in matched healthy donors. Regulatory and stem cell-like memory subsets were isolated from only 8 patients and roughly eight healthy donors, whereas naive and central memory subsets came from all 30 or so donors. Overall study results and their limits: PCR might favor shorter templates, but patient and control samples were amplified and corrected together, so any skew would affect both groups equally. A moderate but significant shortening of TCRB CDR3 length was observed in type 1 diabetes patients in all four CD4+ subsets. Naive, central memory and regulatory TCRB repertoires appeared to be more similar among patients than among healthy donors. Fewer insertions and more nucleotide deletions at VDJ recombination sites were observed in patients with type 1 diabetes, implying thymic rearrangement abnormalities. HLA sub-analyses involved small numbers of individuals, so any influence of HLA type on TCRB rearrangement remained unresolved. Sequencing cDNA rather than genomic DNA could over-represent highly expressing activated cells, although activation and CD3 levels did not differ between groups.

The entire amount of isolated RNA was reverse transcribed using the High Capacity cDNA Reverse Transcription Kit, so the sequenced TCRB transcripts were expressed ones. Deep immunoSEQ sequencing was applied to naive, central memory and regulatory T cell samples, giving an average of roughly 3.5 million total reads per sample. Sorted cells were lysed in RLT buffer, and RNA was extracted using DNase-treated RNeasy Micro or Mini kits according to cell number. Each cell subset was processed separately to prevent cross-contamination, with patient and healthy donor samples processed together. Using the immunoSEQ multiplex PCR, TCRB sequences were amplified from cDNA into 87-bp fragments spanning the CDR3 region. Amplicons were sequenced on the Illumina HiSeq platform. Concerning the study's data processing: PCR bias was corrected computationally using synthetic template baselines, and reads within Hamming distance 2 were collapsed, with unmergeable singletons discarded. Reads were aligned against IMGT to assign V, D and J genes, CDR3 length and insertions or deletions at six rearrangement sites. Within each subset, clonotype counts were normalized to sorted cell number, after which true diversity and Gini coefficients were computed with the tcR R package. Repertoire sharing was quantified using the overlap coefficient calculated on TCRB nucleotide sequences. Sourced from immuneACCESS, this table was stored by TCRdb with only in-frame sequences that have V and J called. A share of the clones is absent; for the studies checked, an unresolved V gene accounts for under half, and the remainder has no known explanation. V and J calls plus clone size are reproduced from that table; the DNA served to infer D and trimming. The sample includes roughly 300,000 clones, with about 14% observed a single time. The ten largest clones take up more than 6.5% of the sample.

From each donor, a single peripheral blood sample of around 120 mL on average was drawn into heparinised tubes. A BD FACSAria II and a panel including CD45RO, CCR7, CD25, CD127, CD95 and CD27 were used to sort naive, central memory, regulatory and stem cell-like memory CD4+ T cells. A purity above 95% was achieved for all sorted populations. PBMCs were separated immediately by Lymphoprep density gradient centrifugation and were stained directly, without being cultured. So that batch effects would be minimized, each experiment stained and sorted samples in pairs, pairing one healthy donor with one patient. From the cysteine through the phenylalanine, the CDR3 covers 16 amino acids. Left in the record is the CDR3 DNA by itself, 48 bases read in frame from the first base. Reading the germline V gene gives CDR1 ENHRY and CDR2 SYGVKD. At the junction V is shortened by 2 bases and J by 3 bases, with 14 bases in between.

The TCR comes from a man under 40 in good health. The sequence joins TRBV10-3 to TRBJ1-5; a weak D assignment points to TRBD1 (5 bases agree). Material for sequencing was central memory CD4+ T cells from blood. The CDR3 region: CAISEGTDPINQPQHF. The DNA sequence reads TGTGCCATCAGTGAGGGGACGGATCCCATCAATCAGCCCCAGCATTTT.